This T cell receptor beta chain was recorded in a study of blood T cell repertoires in COVID-19. Study at large: PBMCs, B-cell-depleted T cells, or T cells were the source of the cDNA or gDNA that made up the material.

Sequenced by immunoSEQ multiplex PCR; TCRdb stores in-frame clones only, minus some. This table has some 150,000 clones, approximately 80% appearing once. In its sample, this clone was seen once. V was trimmed by 4 bases and J by 3 bases, leaving 21 bases between them. The CDR3 totals 17 residues. Germline CDR1 and CDR2: KGHDR and SFDVKD. The rearrangement joins TRBV24-1 to TRBJ2-7; possible D gene TRBD1, 6 bases. The sample taken for sequencing was peripheral blood. The clonotype originates from a man between 60 and 75 years old with acute or convalescent COVID-19. CDR3 sequence (DNA): TGTGCCACCAGTGAGTCCCCCCGGGACACGCAACTCTACGAGCAGTACTTC. This sequence encodes CATSESPRDTQLYEQYF.